This TCR beta chain stems from a study of CD8 T cells in Susac syndrome. Remarks on this clonotype: Its antigen is as yet unknown.

Findings and limits, study-wide: The study conceded that its TCR sequencing and HLA analysis involved relatively few individuals.

Peripheral blood CD8+ and CD4+ T cells were profiled by TCR beta sequencing. The controls were healthy donors who were matched for age and sex. CD8+ and CD4+ T cells were negatively isolated; TEMRA cells were FACS-enriched. cDNA came from approximately 0.5 to 1 ug RNA primed by random hexamers. Using its own MiXCR run on the immunoSEQ multiplex PCR reads, TCRdb lists one record per CDR3 protein. The table has 100,000 to 150,000 distinct CDR3 sequences, 90% to 95% seen once. The CDR3 is 13 amino acids. The V gene's germline CDR1 is MDHEN and CDR2 SYDVKM. V lost 6 bases and J 4 bases, leaving 10 bases between the germline ends.

The J gene is TRBJ2-1, the V gene TRBV28, with D possibly called TRBD1 or TRBD2 (7 bases each). Sequenced material: CD4+ T cells from PBMCs. The TCR sequence derives from a human donor in good health. CDR3 DNA sequence: TGTGCCAGCAGCCAGGGGGGGTACAATGAGCAGTTCTTC. It specifies CASSQGGYNEQFF. Combining the CDR3 with reference TRBV28 and TRBJ2-1 gives the whole variable domain DVKVTQSSRYLVKRTGEKVFLECVQDMDHENMFWYRQDPGLGLRLIYFSYDVKMKEKGDIPEGYSVSREKKERFSLILESASTNQTSMYLCASSQGGYNEQFFGPGTRLTVL.